This entry features one T cell receptor (beta chain) sequence. Via MiXCR, TCRdb re-called the 5' RACE reads, giving one row per CDR3 protein. The sample has 43,000 or so distinct CDR3 sequences, 3% to 4% seen once. This sample was included in a study of early T cells in non-severe SARS-CoV-2 infection. Material: whole blood. The receptor was derived from an adult who was a healthcare worker with PCR-confirmed SARS-CoV-2 infection or an uninfected control (not recorded which).

The CDR3 here is CASSLGTQGGSYEQYF. CDR3 DNA sequence: TGCGCCAGCAGCTTGGGTACCCAGGGGGGGTCCTACGAGCAGTACTTC. This chain joins TRBV5-1 and TRBJ2-7; D possibly matches TRBD1 or TRBD2 (7 bases each). CDR3 length: 16 amino acids. Germline V gene data show CDR1 as SGHRS and CDR2 as YFSETQ. The V end lost 0 bases, the J end lost 1 base, and 14 bases lay between the germline ends. The whole variable domain, filled in from reference TRBV5-1 and TRBJ2-7, reads KAGVTQTPRYLIKTRGQQVTLSCSPISGHRSVSWYQQTPGQGLQFLFEYFSETQRNKGNFPGRFSGRQFSNSRSEMNVSTLELGDSALYLCASSLGTQGGSYEQYFGPGTRLTVT.